Following are 20 T cell receptor beta chains from one sample sequenced in a study of tumor and adjacent non-tumor tissue in lung cancer. RNA was extracted from bulk tissue without any cell sorting. This non-tumor lung sample came from over 3 cm beyond the tumor edge. Three rounds of nested PCR, following a modified ARM-PCR protocol, produced the TCRbeta library. TCRdb reprocessed the multiplex PCR reads with MiXCR, giving one entry per CDR3 protein. The table lists 81,000 or so distinct CDR3 sequences, 65% to 85% of them singletons. The material sequenced was distant non-tumor lung tissue. All receptors derive from a man aged 55 to 70 with non-small cell lung cancer.

This clonotype appeared a few times. This chain links TRBV12-3 or TRBV12-4 with TRBJ2-7; the D gene is possibly TRBD2 (5 bases). The V and J ends lost 4 bases and 2 bases respectively, with 12 bases between them. CDR3 size: 14 residues. The CDR3, as DNA: TGTGCCAGCAGTTCGGGATCACCAGCCTACGAGCAGTACTTC. This encodes CASSSGSPAYEQYF.

Of note for this clonotype: Its ends do not fully match the called genes, so a read error is possible. The chain joins TRBV4-2 to TRBJ2-4, with D possibly TRBD2 on 6 matching bases. From germline, CDR1 is LGHNA and CDR2 YNFKEQ. The CDR3 has 17 amino acids. DNA for the CDR3: TGTGCCAGCAGTCCCCGTACGGGCGGAGGGGCCAAAAACACTCAGTACTTC. Translated: CASSPRTGGGAKNTQYF.

Comments on this clonotype: Mismatch with germline at one junction end may stem from a read error. The chain has TRBV6-1 and TRBJ2-7, with a possible D match to TRBD2 (5 bases). CDR3 length equals 15 residues. The germline V gene has CDR1 MNHNS and CDR2 SASEGT. The CDR3 spells CASSEERVYPYVQYF. CDR3 DNA: TGTGCCAGCAGTGAAGAGAGGGTCTACCCCTACGTGCAGTACTTC.

Notes on this clonotype: A read error may be the cause here, since a much bigger clone is one base away. V and J are TRBV6-5 and TRBJ2-7; D gene ambiguous. The CDR3 extends over 15 amino acids. The V and J ends lost 4 bases and 2 bases respectively, with 15 bases between them. Germline V lookup: CDR1 MNHEY, CDR2 SVGAGI. CDR3 nucleotide sequence: TGTGCCAGCAGTTTCCCCCCCGGATTCGCCTACGAGCAGTACTTC. Its protein is CASSFPPGFAYEQYF.

This clonotype has only a few counts. One end of the junction fails to match germline, which may point to a read error. V and J are TRBV11-2 and TRBJ1-6; maybe TRBD1 (6 bases). Germline lookup yields CDR1 SGHAT and CDR2 FQNNGV. This CDR3 is built from 15 residues. CDR3 nucleotides: TGTGCCAGTAGCTTAGGAGGGGACAATAATTCACTCCTCCATTTT. Protein: CASSLGGDNNSLLHF.

Comment on this clonotype: A read error is likely, as this CDR3 ends without the conserved phenylalanine or tryptophan. The chain recombines TRBV4-1 with TRBJ2-7, with TRBD2 matching over 12 bases. The CDR3 contains 15 residues. CDR1 is MGHRA and CDR2 is YSYEKL in the germline V gene. CDR3 residues: CASNQGLAGPYEQYL. For the CDR3, the DNA is TGCGCCAGCAACCAAGGACTAGCGGGACCCTACGAGCAGTACTTA.

V is TRBV6-5 and J is TRBJ1-5; maybe TRBD2 (5 bases). Judging by the DNA end, TRBJ2-3 fits better; the J call may be wrong. Per the germline V gene, CDR1 is MNHEY and CDR2 is SVGAGI. The CDR3 totals 15 residues. The CDR3 loop reads CASSYSGRGSQSQYF. In DNA form, the CDR3 reads TGTGCCAGCAGTTACAGTGGACGGGGTAGTCAGTCCCAGTATTTT.

V gene TRBV12-3 or TRBV12-4 combines with J gene TRBJ2-3; 9 positions match TRBD2. CDR3 length: 15 amino acids. DNA of the CDR3: TGTGCTATCAGGAGGCAACTAGCGGGTACAGATACGCAGTATTTT. Its translation is CAIRRQLAGTDTQYF.

The chain links TRBV6-5 to TRBJ2-5; TRBD2 agrees at 7 bases. CDR1 and CDR2 (germline): MNHEY, SVGAGI. The CDR3 covers 14 residues. The DNA of the CDR3 is TGTGTCAGTAGTGGTACGGGGACCGCGGGGGCCCAGTACTTC. Its translation: CVSSGTGTAGAQYF.

Turning to this clonotype: One end of the junction does not line up with germline, which may come from a read error. The rearrangement uses TRBV7-9 and TRBJ1-6; perhaps TRBD1 as D (5 bases). This CDR3 is 19 amino acids long. The germline gives CDR1 SEHNR, CDR2 FQNEAQ (reference sequence). CDR3 sequence reads: CAISLALRHGHGAYSPLHF. DNA for the CDR3: TGTGCCATCAGCTTAGCCCTTCGCCATGGACATGGGGCGTATTCACCCCTCCACTTT.

This clonotype was detected ten times or more. The chain carries TRBV6-5 and TRBJ2-3, with D hard to call. The CDR3 contains 15 residues. Trimming left V 4 bases short and J 2 bases short, with 13 bases between. Germline loops: CDR1 MNHEY, CDR2 SVGAGI. CDR3 sequence: CASSSSEAVTDTQYF. Written as DNA, the CDR3 is TGTGCCAGCAGTTCCTCTGAGGCAGTCACAGATACGCAGTATTTT.

Details on this clonotype: The junction does not match germline at one end; this may be a read error. The chain is built from TRBV11-2 and TRBJ2-6; TRBD1 aligns across 7 bases. CDR3 size: 19 residues. Germline loops: CDR1 SGHAT, CDR2 FQNNGV. CDR3 DNA sequence: TGTGCCTGCAGCCTAGGTCCAAAGGACAGGCCCTCTGGGGCCAACGTCCTGACTTTC. This encodes CACSLGPKDRPSGANVLTF.

As concerns this clonotype: This may be a read error, as it is one base from a much larger clone. The V gene is TRBV20-1, the J gene TRBJ2-7; 10 nucleotides agree with TRBD2. From germline, CDR1 is DFQATT and CDR2 SNEGSKA (reference sequence). This CDR3 is 18 amino acids long. The CDR3 region is CSASKRASGSLVAYEPYF. The CDR3, as DNA: TGCAGTGCCTCCAAGCGGGCTAGCGGGAGTCTGGTGGCCTACGAGCCGTACTTC.

Concerning this clonotype itself: In this CDR3 the conserved last residue, phenylalanine or tryptophan, is missing, so a read error is likely. This sequence joins TRBV11-2 and TRBJ2-3; D tentatively fits TRBD1 or TRBD2 (5 bases each). V was cut by 7 bases and J by 0 bases, with 20 bases left in between. CDR3 length equals 17 residues. From germline, CDR1 is SGHAT and CDR2 FQNNGV. DNA for the CDR3: TGTGCCAGCAACAGAGAGGGGCGGAGCAGGAGCACAGATACGCAGTATTTA. Residues: CASNREGRSRSTDTQYL.

There are many counts of this clonotype. The rearrangement links TRBV7-9 to TRBJ2-1; D remains ambiguous. CDR1 and CDR2 (germline): SEHNR, FQNEAQ (reference sequence). V lost 5 bases to trimming and J lost 5 bases, with 7 bases between them. The CDR3 has 12 residues. The DNA for the CDR3 is TGTGCCAGCAGCCCAAGGAACAATGAGCAGTTCTTC. It translates to CASSPRNNEQFF.

A word on this clonotype: Since a much larger clone is just one base distant, this may be a read error. The chain carries TRBV5-4 and TRBJ1-1, with D unclear. CDR1 is SGHNT, CDR2 YYREEE, per germline (reference sequence). The CDR3 has 13 residues. The chain's CDR3 is CVSSLGQVTEAFF. CDR3 nucleotide sequence: TGTGTCAGCAGCTTAGGGCAGGTCACTGAAGCTTTCTTT.

Comments on this clonotype: Without the conserved terminal phenylalanine or tryptophan, this CDR3 likely stems from a read error. The chain is built from TRBV11-3 and TRBJ2-2; 9 positions agree with TRBD2. Germline V gene lookup returns CDR1 SGHNT and CDR2 YENEEA. The CDR3 is made up of 18 amino acids. With V trimmed by 4 bases and J by 7 bases, 16 bases remained unmatched. The CDR3 coding sequence is TGTGCCAGCAGCTACCGGGGAGCGGGAGGATACAGAGACGGGGAGCTGTTTATT. Its translation is CASSYRGAGGYRDGELFI.

For this clonotype: A read error may account for a junction end that differs from germline. The rearrangement links TRBV20-1 to TRBJ1-4; a possible D gene is TRBD1 (5 bases). The germline CDR1 and CDR2 sequences are DFQATT and SNEGSKA (reference sequence). The CDR3 consists of 14 residues. The CDR3 protein is CNASMTAVGEELFF. Here the CDR3 DNA reads TGCAATGCTAGTATGACCGCCGTAGGGGAAGAACTGTTTTTT.

This chain joins TRBV11-3 and TRBJ2-3; no clear D. Per germline, CDR1 SGHNT and CDR2 YENEEA. CDR3 length: 16 residues. V gave up 4 bases and J gave up 1 base, with 15 bases separating them. Here the CDR3 reads CASSSGVLCGTDTQYF. The CDR3 bases are TGTGCCAGCAGCTCCGGAGTCTTATGTGGCACAGATACGCAGTATTTT.

The chain uses TRBV20-1 and TRBJ1-6; D gene ambiguous. CDR3 size: 15 residues. From germline, CDR1 is DFQATT and CDR2 SNEGSKA (reference sequence). Trimming pared 0 bases from V and 15 bases from J, leaving 21 bases between. The CDR3 sequence is CSARESYPYNTLLHF. The DNA of the CDR3 is TGCAGTGCTAGAGAGTCTTACCCGTATAATACACTCCTCCACTTT.